This TCR beta chain was captured by sequencing in a study of T cell clonotyping in hematopoietic cell transplantation. The study, taken as a whole, reports: After transplant, recipient diversity fell while pathologically expanded clonotypes grew through day 180.

On this clone: As yet, its antigen is unknown.

This table comes from immunoSEQ multiplex PCR, and its TCRdb copy is limited to in-frame clones, with some not included. The sample shows about 16,000 clones, approximately 60% of them seen only once. V was pared by 3 bases and J by 9 bases, with 14 bases between. The CDR3 has 13 amino acids. Germline V gene data show CDR1 as SGHVS and CDR2 as FNYEAQ. This receptor was taken from a male patient between 45 and 60 years old who had an allogeneic stem cell transplant from an unrelated donor, so T cells may come from the graft donor. Some clones in this sample may be carry-over from other donors' samples. The gene calls are TRBV7-6 and TRBJ2-5; D is possibly TRBD1 (5 bases). Specimen: PBMCs, collected 30 days after allogeneic stem cell transplant. The CDR3, as DNA: TGTGCCAGCAGCTTGACAGCGTTCGGGCCCCAGTACTTC. Protein sequence: CASSLTAFGPQYF.